This entry lists 6 T cell receptor beta chains sequenced from one sample in a study of Tregs in tolerant kidney transplant recipients. Generated by immunoSEQ multiplex PCR, the TCRdb table keeps only in-frame clones and is missing some. The data show tens of thousands of clones, with 85% to 90% seen just once and approximately 0.36% held by the top ten. The sample in question was CD4+ T cells from blood, obtained before the transplant. All receptors derive from a human donor who received a combined kidney and bone marrow transplant.

The rearrangement uses TRBV19 and TRBJ2-7; D may be TRBD1 (6 bases). Between the trimmed V and J ends, which lost 7 bases and 2 bases, there was a span of 15 bases. The CDR3 length is 14 residues. In germline, CDR1 is LNHDA, CDR2 SQIVND (reference sequence). The DNA of the CDR3 is TGTGCCAGTACACAGGGTGAAGGGACCTACGAGCAGTACTTC. Translating gives CASTQGEGTYEQYF.

About this clone itself: This CDR3 is also generated by other DNA sequences in the sample. This sequence joins TRBV7-9 and TRBJ2-1, with 8 bases matching TRBD2. There are 15 residues in the CDR3. V shed 5 bases and J 0 bases; nucleotides not matched to a gene: 3. Germline V gives CDR1 SEHNR, CDR2 FQNEAQ (reference sequence). CDR3 sequence reads: CASSPSGSSYNEQFF. The CDR3 nucleotides are TGTGCCAGCAGCCCAAGCGGGAGCTCCTACAATGAGCAGTTCTTC.

A single count supports this clone. J is TRBJ2-3 and V is TRBV27; D may be TRBD1 (5 bases). The CDR3 is 16 amino acids. The V end was cut by 1 base, the J end by 0 bases, with 11 bases between. Germline assignment: CDR1 MNHEY and CDR2 SMNVEV (reference sequence). CDR3 residues: CASSLWGGVSTDTQYF. In DNA form, the CDR3 reads TGTGCCAGCAGTTTATGGGGCGGAGTTAGCACAGATACGCAGTATTTT.

As DNA, the CDR3 is TGTGCCAGCATCCCGAGGCTAACGAACAATGAGCAGTTCTTC. It specifies CASIPRLTNNEQFF. The gene calls are TRBV2 and TRBJ2-1; D is undetermined. Deletions cut 7 bases from V and 5 bases from J, with 15 bases between. CDR1 and CDR2 (germline): SNHLY, FYNNEI. The CDR3 length is 14 residues.

The rearrangement links TRBV28 to TRBJ2-7; 8 nucleotides agree with TRBD1. Germline loops: CDR1 MDHEN, CDR2 SYDVKM. V shed 4 bases, J shed 1 base, and the junction held 9 bases outside the gene matches. The CDR3 is 16 amino acids. Here the CDR3 DNA reads TGTGCCAGCAGTTCCGGACAGGGAGGAAAATCCTACGAGCAGTACTTC. Translation gives CASSSGQGGKSYEQYF.

The V call is TRBV29-1, the J call TRBJ2-5; D perhaps matches TRBD1 (5 bases). Deletions cut 5 bases from V and 4 bases from J, with 11 bases between. CDR3 length: 12 residues. CDR1 and CDR2 from the germline V gene are SQVTM and ANQGSEA. The CDR3 sequence: CSVSQGLETQYF. CDR3 in DNA: TGCAGCGTTAGCCAGGGTTTAGAGACCCAGTACTTC.